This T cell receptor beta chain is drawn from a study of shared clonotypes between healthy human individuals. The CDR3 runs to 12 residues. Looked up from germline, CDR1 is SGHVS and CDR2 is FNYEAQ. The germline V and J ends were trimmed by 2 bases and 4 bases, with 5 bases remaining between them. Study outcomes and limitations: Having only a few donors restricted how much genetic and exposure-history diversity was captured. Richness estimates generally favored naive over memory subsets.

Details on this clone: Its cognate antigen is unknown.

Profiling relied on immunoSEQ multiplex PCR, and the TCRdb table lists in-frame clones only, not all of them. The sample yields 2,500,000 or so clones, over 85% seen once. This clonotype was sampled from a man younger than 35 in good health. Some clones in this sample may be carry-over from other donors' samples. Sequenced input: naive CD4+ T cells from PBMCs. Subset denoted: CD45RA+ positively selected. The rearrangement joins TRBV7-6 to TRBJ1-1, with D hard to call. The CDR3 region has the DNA TGTGCCAGCAGCTTATACGGCACTGAAGCTTTCTTT. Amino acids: CASSLYGTEAFF.